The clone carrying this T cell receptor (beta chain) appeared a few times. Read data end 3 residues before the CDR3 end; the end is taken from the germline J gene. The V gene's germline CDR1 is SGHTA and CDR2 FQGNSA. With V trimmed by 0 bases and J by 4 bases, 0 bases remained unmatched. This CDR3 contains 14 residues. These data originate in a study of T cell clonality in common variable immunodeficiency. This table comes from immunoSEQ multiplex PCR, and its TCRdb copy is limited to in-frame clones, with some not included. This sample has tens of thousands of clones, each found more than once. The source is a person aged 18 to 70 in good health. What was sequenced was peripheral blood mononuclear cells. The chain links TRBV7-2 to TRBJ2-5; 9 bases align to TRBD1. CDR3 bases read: TGTGCCAGCAGCTTAGCGGGACAGGGAGAGACC. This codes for CASSLAGQGET. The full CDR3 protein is CASSLAGQGETQYF.